The next 21 T cell receptor beta chains were all read from a single sample in a study of PD-1 blockade in classical Hodgkin lymphoma. TCRdb's table, derived via immunoSEQ multiplex PCR, lists solely in-frame clones and lacks some. The data contain some 96,000 clones, roughly 80% of them singletons. Relapse was seen in all patients after autologous stem cell transplantation, and brentuximab vedotin exposure was variable. The sample was peripheral blood mononuclear cells (PBMCs), taken before the second cycle of nivolumab. The receptors were sampled from a human donor with classical Hodgkin lymphoma.

The chain joins TRBV19 to TRBJ2-1; 15 bases agree with TRBD2. The germline gives CDR1 LNHDA, CDR2 SQIVND (reference sequence). The J segment lost 8 bases and the V segment lost 0 bases, leaving 8 bases of the junction unmatched. The CDR3 extends over 18 amino acids. The CDR3 region has the DNA TGTGCCAGTAGTATAGATACCGGGACTAGCGGGGGGATCGATGAGCAGTTCTTC. It yields the protein CASSIDTGTSGGIDEQFF.

The chain is built from TRBV7-9 and TRBJ2-4, with D possibly matching TRBD2 (5 bases). The CDR3 totals 14 residues. Germline V gives CDR1 SEHNR, CDR2 FQNEAQ (reference sequence). With 6 bases removed from V and 8 bases from J, the gap between germline ends came to 17 bases. The CDR3 DNA reads TGTGCCAGCAGACGCCTGGACCTCGGGGACATTCAGTACTTC. This translates into CASRRLDLGDIQYF. The full variable domain, rest sourced from reference TRBV7-9 and TRBJ2-4, is DTGVSQNPRHKITKRGQNVTFRCDPISEHNRLYWYRQTLGQGPEFLTYFQNEAQLEKSRLLSDRFSAERPKGSFSTLEIQRTEQGDSAMYLCASRRLDLGDIQYFGAGTRLSVL.

The chain couples TRBV11-2 to TRBJ2-1, with no clear D. The CDR3 runs to 16 residues. CDR1 and CDR2 from the germline V gene are SGHAT and FQNNGV. Trimming removed 3 bases at V and 4 bases at J, with 16 bases between. CDR3 coding DNA: TGTGCCAGCAGCTTCAAGTTCGGGTTCCAGTACAATGAGCAGTTCTTC. Its translation is CASSFKFGFQYNEQFF.

The chain has TRBV30 and TRBJ1-1; D is unclear. Germline V gives CDR1 GTSNPN, CDR2 SVGIG (reference sequence). Trimming removed 7 bases from V and 0 bases from J, with 12 bases in between. The CDR3 extends over 13 amino acids. The CDR3 here is CAFRLNLNTEAFF. The CDR3 nucleotides are TGTGCCTTTCGACTCAACTTGAACACTGAAGCTTTCTTT.

V usage is TRBV19 and J usage is TRBJ2-3; weak D call: TRBD2 (6 bases). Germline V gene lookup returns CDR1 LNHDA and CDR2 SQIVND (reference sequence). Trimming shortened V by 5 bases and J by 2 bases, and 14 bases separated the two germline ends. The CDR3 contains 15 residues. CDR3 amino acids: CASSGGLVFTDTQYF. The CDR3 nucleotides read TGTGCCAGTAGTGGGGGACTTGTATTCACAGATACGCAGTATTTT.

This clone was observed a few times. This rearrangement joins TRBV6-5 to TRBJ2-5, with 8 bases identical to TRBD1. The CDR3 consists of 14 residues. Per germline, CDR1 MNHEY and CDR2 SVGAGI. V gave up 10 bases and J gave up 4 bases; unmatched junction bases: 11. CDR3 residues: CATYKTGAGETQYF. The CDR3, as DNA: TGTGCCACATATAAGACAGGGGCGGGAGAGACCCAGTACTTC.

The V and J genes are TRBV30 and TRBJ1-1, with D possibly being TRBD1 (6 bases). V lost 2 bases, J lost 10 bases, and 23 bases lay in between. The CDR3 has 15 residues. Germline loops: CDR1 GTSNPN, CDR2 SVGIG (reference sequence). This CDR3 reads CAWSKGGGARLAAFF. DNA of the CDR3: TGTGCCTGGAGTAAGGGGGGAGGGGCCCGACTAGCAGCTTTCTTT.

The chain is built from TRBV28 and TRBJ2-1, with no clear D. The V gene lost 6 bases and the J gene lost 7 bases, with 22 bases spanning the gap. The V gene's germline CDR1 is MDHEN and CDR2 SYDVKM. The CDR3 length is 16 residues. CDR3 region: CASSSLVSSLGNEQFF. Here the CDR3 DNA reads TGTGCCAGCAGCTCGCTCGTCAGCTCCCTGGGGAATGAGCAGTTCTTC.

The chain carries TRBV4-1 and TRBJ1-3, with D unclear. The CDR3 sequence is 15 residues long. With 1 base removed from V and 0 bases from J, the gap between germline ends came to 7 bases. Germline V CDR1 and CDR2: MGHRA, YSYEKL. CDR3 in DNA: TGCGCCAGCAGCCAAGGGACGGCCTCTGGAAACACCATATATTTT. Protein sequence: CASSQGTASGNTIYF.

The chain is built from TRBV10-3 and TRBJ2-2; 10 nucleotides agree with TRBD2. The germline V gene has CDR1 ENHRY and CDR2 SYGVKD. This CDR3 is 14 amino acids long. Unmatched junction bases numbered 8, after V lost 11 bases and J lost 5 bases. The DNA for the CDR3 is TGTGCCCACGGAGAACTAGCGGGGACCGGGGAGCTGTTTTTT. Translating it yields CAHGELAGTGELFF.

A few counts support this clone. The chain carries TRBV10-3 and TRBJ2-7; D possibly matches TRBD1 or TRBD2 (5 bases each). V was pared by 0 bases and J by 7 bases, with 7 bases between. This CDR3 has 12 amino acids. CDR1 is ENHRY, CDR2 SYGVKD, per germline. CDR3 DNA: TGTGCCATCAGTGAGTCGGGGGTTGAGCAGTACTTC. Its translation: CAISESGVEQYF.

This chain uses TRBV6-1 with TRBJ1-1; TRBD1 matches at 10 bases. Trimming cost V 6 bases and J 10 bases; bases outside gene matches: 8. The V gene's germline CDR1 is MNHNS and CDR2 SASEGT. The CDR3 has 13 residues. The CDR3 here is CASRGDRGSGAFF. The CDR3, as DNA: TGTGCCAGCAGAGGGGACAGGGGATCGGGAGCTTTCTTT.

This chain links TRBV27 with TRBJ2-3; 8 bases fit TRBD1. Unmatched junction bases numbered 10, after V lost 2 bases and J lost 9 bases. Germline V gene data show CDR1 as MNHEY and CDR2 as SMNVEV (reference sequence). This CDR3 is built from 15 residues. The CDR3 protein is CASSLRDRIGFTQYF. The CDR3 DNA reads TGTGCCAGCAGTTTACGGGACAGGATAGGGTTCACGCAGTATTTT.

The chain employs TRBV7-2 and TRBJ1-1; 8 bases align to TRBD1. Germline CDR1 SGHTA, CDR2 FQGNSA. The CDR3 spans 13 residues. V lost 7 bases and J lost 3; bases outside the gene matches: 4. This CDR3 is CASTYRGDTEAFF. In DNA form, the CDR3 reads TGTGCCAGCACATACAGGGGGGACACTGAAGCTTTCTTT.

The chain employs TRBV19 and TRBJ2-7, with 9 nucleotides matching TRBD1. J lost 8 bases, V lost 5 bases, and 10 bases had no gene match. This CDR3 has 14 amino acids. Per the germline V gene, CDR1 is LNHDA and CDR2 is SQIVND (reference sequence). CDR3 sequence (DNA): TGTGCCAGTAGTTTTGACAGGGGGACTCGGAAGCAGTACTTC. Residues: CASSFDRGTRKQYF.

The genes are TRBV19 and TRBJ1-1; D gene uncertain. The germline V gene encodes CDR1 LNHDA and CDR2 SQIVND (reference sequence). Trimming stripped 3 bases from V and 1 base from J, with 9 bases between. CDR3 size: 14 residues. For the CDR3, the DNA is TGTGCCAGTAGTATCCTTTCGGAGAACACTGAAGCTTTCTTT. Amino acids: CASSILSENTEAFF.

The V call is TRBV5-1, the J call TRBJ2-5; D may correspond to TRBD1 or TRBD2 (6 bases each). V was cut by 3 bases and J by 4 bases, with 16 bases left in between. Germline CDR1 is SGHRS and CDR2 is YFSETQ. This CDR3 spans 15 amino acids. The CDR3 spells CASSWGAGVTETQYF. In nucleotides, the CDR3 is TGCGCCAGCAGCTGGGGGGCAGGCGTAACAGAGACCCAGTACTTC. Based on the CDR3 plus reference TRBV5-1 and TRBJ2-5, the full variable domain is KAGVTQTPRYLIKTRGQQVTLSCSPISGHRSVSWYQQTPGQGLQFLFEYFSETQRNKGNFPGRFSGRQFSNSRSEMNVSTLELGDSALYLCASSWGAGVTETQYFGPGTRLLVL.

V and J are TRBV29-1 and TRBJ2-1, with D possibly being TRBD1 or TRBD2 (6 bases each). Trimming stripped 4 bases from V and 7 bases from J, with 17 bases between. The V gene's germline CDR1 is SQVTM and CDR2 ANQGSEA. This CDR3 comprises 14 residues. CDR3 protein: CSVVRDTGTNEQFF. Written as DNA, the CDR3 is TGCAGCGTTGTCCGGGACACCGGGACTAATGAGCAGTTCTTC.

Turning to this clone: Other DNA sequences of this sample code for an identical CDR3. The gene calls are TRBV5-1 and TRBJ1-1; D is undetermined. The V and J ends lost 0 bases and 0 bases respectively, with 3 bases between them. This CDR3 region has 13 residues. Germline CDR1 SGHRS, CDR2 YFSETQ. The CDR3 reads CASSLELNTEAFF. The CDR3 region has the DNA TGCGCCAGCAGCTTGGAGCTGAACACTGAAGCTTTCTTT. Full variable domain (remainder filled in from reference TRBV5-1 and TRBJ1-1): KAGVTQTPRYLIKTRGQQVTLSCSPISGHRSVSWYQQTPGQGLQFLFEYFSETQRNKGNFPGRFSGRQFSNSRSEMNVSTLELGDSALYLCASSLELNTEAFFGQGTRLTVV.

J is TRBJ2-2 and V is TRBV28; 8 nucleotides agree with TRBD2. This CDR3 has 15 residues. V lost 2 bases and J lost 6; bases outside the gene matches: 5. Germline CDR1 MDHEN, CDR2 SYDVKM. The CDR3 DNA reads as TGTGCCAGCAGTTTAAAACCGGGAGGGTCCGGGGAGCTGTTTTTT. Protein sequence: CASSLKPGGSGELFF.

V is TRBV10-3 and J is TRBJ2-2; 9 bases are shared with TRBD2. Germline V gives CDR1 ENHRY, CDR2 SYGVKD. V lost 4 bases to trimming and J lost 2 bases; unmatched junction nucleotides: 5. The CDR3 runs to 16 residues. The CDR3, as DNA: TGTGCCATCAGTGTCTTTAGCGGGGGAAACACCGGGGAGCTGTTTTTT. This sequence encodes CAISVFSGGNTGELFF.